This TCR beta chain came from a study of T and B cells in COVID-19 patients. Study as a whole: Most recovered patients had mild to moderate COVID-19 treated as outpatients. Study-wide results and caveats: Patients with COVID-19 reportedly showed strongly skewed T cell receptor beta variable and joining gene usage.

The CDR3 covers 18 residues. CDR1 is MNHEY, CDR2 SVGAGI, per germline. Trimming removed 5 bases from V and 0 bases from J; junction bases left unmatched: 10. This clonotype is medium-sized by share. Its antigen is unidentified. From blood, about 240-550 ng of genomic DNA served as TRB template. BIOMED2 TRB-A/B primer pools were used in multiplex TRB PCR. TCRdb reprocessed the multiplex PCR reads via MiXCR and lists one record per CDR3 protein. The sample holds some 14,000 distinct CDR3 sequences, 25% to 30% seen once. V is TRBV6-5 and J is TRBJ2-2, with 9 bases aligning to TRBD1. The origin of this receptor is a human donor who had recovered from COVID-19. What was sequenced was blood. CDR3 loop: CASSLNRRQGANTGELFF. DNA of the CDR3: TGTGCCAGCAGTCTAAACCGACGACAGGGGGCGAACACCGGGGAGCTGTTTTTT.